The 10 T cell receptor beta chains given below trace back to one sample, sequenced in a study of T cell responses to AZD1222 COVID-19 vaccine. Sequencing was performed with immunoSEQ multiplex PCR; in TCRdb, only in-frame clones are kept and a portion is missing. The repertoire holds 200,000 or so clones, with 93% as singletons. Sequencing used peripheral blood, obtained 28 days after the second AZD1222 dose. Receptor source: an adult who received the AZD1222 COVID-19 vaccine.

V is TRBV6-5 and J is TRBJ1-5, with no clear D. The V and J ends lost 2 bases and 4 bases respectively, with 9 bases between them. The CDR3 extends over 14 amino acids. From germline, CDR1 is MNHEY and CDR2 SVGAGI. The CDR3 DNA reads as TGTGCCAGCAGTTACAGAGGAGAGAATCAGCCCCAGCATTTT. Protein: CASSYRGENQPQHF.

For the CDR3, the DNA is TGTGCCATCAGTCCTGACAGAGTCAATTCACCCCTCCACTTT. Encoded protein: CAISPDRVNSPLHF. The rearrangement uses TRBV10-3 and TRBJ1-6; weak D call: TRBD1 (5 bases). Germline V gene sequence: CDR1 ENHRY, CDR2 SYGVKD. The CDR3 loop spans 14 amino acids. V was pared by 5 bases and J by 7 bases, with 12 bases between.

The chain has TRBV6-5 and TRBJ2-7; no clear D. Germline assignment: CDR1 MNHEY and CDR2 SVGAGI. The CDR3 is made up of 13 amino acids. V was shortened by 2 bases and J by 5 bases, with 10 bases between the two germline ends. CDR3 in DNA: TGTGCCAGCAGTTACACCATCGCAAACGAGCAGTACTTC. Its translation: CASSYTIANEQYF.

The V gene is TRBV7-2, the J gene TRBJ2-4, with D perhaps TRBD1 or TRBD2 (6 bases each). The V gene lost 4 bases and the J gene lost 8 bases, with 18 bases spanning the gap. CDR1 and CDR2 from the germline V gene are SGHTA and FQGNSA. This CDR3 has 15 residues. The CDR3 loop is CASSSPAQGRYIQYF. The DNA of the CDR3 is TGTGCCAGCAGCTCCCCGGCCCAGGGGAGGTACATTCAGTACTTC. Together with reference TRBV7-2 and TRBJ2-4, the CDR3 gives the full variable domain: GAGVSQSPSNKVTEKGKDVELRCDPISGHTALYWYRQSLGQGLEFLIYFQGNSAPDKSGLPSDRFSAERTGGSVSTLTIQRTQQEDSAVYLCASSSPAQGRYIQYFGAGTRLSVL.

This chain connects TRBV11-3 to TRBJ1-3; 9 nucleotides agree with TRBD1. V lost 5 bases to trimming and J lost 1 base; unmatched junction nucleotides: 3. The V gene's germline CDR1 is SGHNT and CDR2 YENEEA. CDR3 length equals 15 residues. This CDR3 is CASSPGTGSGNTIYF. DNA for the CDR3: TGTGCCAGCAGCCCCGGGACAGGGTCTGGAAACACCATATATTTT.

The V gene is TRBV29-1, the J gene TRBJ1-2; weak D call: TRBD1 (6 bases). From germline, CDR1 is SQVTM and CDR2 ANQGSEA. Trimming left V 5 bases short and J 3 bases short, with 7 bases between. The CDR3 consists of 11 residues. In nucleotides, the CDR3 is TGCAGCGTTAACAGGGACTATGGCTACACCTTC. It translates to CSVNRDYGYTF.

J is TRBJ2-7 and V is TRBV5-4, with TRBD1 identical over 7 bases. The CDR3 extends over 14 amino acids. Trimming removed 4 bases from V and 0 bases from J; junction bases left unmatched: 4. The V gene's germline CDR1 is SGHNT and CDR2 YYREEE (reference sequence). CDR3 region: CASSRRDSSYEQYF. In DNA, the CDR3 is TGTGCCAGCAGCCGAAGGGACAGCTCCTACGAGCAGTACTTC.

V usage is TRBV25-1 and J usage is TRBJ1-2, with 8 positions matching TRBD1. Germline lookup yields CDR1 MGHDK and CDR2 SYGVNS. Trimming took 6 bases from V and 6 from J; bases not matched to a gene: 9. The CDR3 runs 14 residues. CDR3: CASREGQGIDGYTF. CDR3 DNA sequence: TGTGCCAGCAGGGAAGGACAGGGCATCGATGGCTACACCTTC.

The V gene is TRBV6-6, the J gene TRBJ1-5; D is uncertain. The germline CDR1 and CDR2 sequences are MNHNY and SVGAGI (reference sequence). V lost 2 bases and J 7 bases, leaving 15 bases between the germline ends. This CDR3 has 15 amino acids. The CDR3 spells CASSYGFRARQPQHF. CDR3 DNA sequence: TGTGCCAGCAGTTACGGATTCCGCGCGCGGCAGCCCCAGCATTTT.

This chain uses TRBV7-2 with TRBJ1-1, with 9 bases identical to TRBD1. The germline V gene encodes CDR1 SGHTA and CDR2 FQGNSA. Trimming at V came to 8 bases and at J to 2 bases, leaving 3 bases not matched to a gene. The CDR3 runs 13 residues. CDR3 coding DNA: TGTGCCAGCTCGGGACAGGGTAACACTGAAGCTTTCTTT. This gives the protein CASSGQGNTEAFF.